These 6 T cell receptor beta chains were all obtained from the same sample, sequenced in a study. TCRdb re-called the 5' RACE reads with MiXCR, one entry per CDR3 protein. The data show over 50,000 distinct CDR3 sequences, approximately 23% seen once. Source material: tumor-infiltrating naive CD4+ T cells sorted from the breast tumor. Noted subset: naive CD4+ T cells, CD4+CD45RA+CD25-. The receptors were sampled from a female donor with breast cancer.

This clonotype was found once. The chain carries TRBV6-5 and TRBJ2-3; D is unresolved. V was trimmed by 5 bases and J by 0 bases, leaving 6 bases between them. From germline, CDR1 is MNHEY and CDR2 SVGAGI. The CDR3 loop spans 13 amino acids. The CDR3 protein is CASSRVSTDTQYF. For the CDR3, the DNA is TGTGCCAGCAGTCGCGTTAGCACAGATACGCAGTATTTT.

CDR3 coding DNA: TGTGCCAGCAGTGAAGGGGCTCTCGAGCAGTACTTC. It translates to CASSEGALEQYF. This chain uses TRBV2 with TRBJ2-7; D gene uncertain. The CDR3 loop spans 12 amino acids. With 1 base removed from V and 6 bases from J, the gap between germline ends came to 7 bases. Germline V gene sequence: CDR1 SNHLY, CDR2 FYNNEI. Variable domain in full (rest from reference TRBV2 and TRBJ2-7): EPEVTQTPSHQVTQMGQEVILRCVPISNHLYFYWYRQILGQKVEFLVSFYNNEISEKSEIFDDQFSVERPDGSNFTLKIRSTKLEDSAMYFCASSEGALEQYFGPGTRLTVT.

The V and J genes are TRBV29-1 and TRBJ2-7, with 10 bases matching TRBD1. This CDR3 is 13 amino acids long. Trimming removed 7 bases from V and 1 base from J; junction bases left unmatched: 4. Germline CDR1 SQVTM, CDR2 ANQGSEA. The CDR3 protein is CSARTGGSYEQYF. The CDR3 nucleotides read TGCAGCGCCCGGACAGGGGGTTCCTACGAGCAGTACTTC.

The chain has TRBV10-3 and TRBJ2-7; TRBD2 matches 11 bases. This CDR3 is 13 amino acids long. V lost 7 bases and J lost 9; bases outside the gene matches: 8. CDR1 and CDR2 from the germline V gene are ENHRY and SYGVKD. CDR3 coding DNA: TGTGCCATCAATATAGCGGGAGGGCCCCGGCAGTACTTC. Translated: CAINIAGGPRQYF.

Note on this clonotype: This could be a read error, since a much larger clone is one nucleotide away. V is TRBV20-1 and J is TRBJ2-3, with a possible D match to TRBD1 (8 bases). The length of the CDR3 is 14 residues. The V end lost 4 bases, the J end lost 4 bases, and 15 bases lay between the germline ends. Germline CDR1 reads DFQATT; CDR2 reads SNEGSKA (reference sequence). Here the CDR3 DNA reads TGCAGTGCTACCATACAGGGGGGGCCAGATACGCAGTATTTT. Its protein product is CSATIQGGPDTQYF.

CDR3 nucleotide sequence: TGCGCCAGCAGCTATGGGGTGGCCTTCGAAGGGGAGACCCAGTACTTC. Encoded protein: CASSYGVAFEGETQYF. V and J are TRBV5-1 and TRBJ2-5; D is unclear. The CDR3 covers 16 residues. Looked up from germline, CDR1 is SGHRS and CDR2 is YFSETQ. V dropped 3 bases and J dropped 5 bases, with 20 bases sitting between them.